These 29 T cell receptor beta chains were sequenced from one sample in a study of T cell repertoires in cytomegalovirus infection. A single record per CDR3 protein comes from TCRdb applying MiXCR to the reads. The sample holds more than 400,000 distinct CDR3 sequences; more than 20% are singletons and the top ten take roughly 13%. The specimen was PBMCs. These receptors came from a human donor in good health (CMV status not recorded). Some clones in this sample may be carry-over from other donors' samples.

This clonotype was detected many times. The chain joins TRBV7-2 to TRBJ2-7, with 9 bases aligning to TRBD1. This CDR3 spans 15 amino acids. The trim removed 6 bases at V and 0 bases at J, leaving 6 bases unmatched. Germline V gives CDR1 SGHTA, CDR2 FQGNSA. CDR3 DNA sequence: TGTGCCAGCAGAACCCCGGGACAGGGCTCCTACGAGCAGTACTTC. This translates into CASRTPGQGSYEQYF. The whole variable domain, filled in from reference TRBV7-2 and TRBJ2-7, reads GAGVSQSPSNKVTEKGKDVELRCDPISGHTALYWYRQSLGQGLEFLIYFQGNSAPDKSGLPSDRFSAERTGGSVSTLTIQRTQQEDSAVYLCASRTPGQGSYEQYFGPGTRLTVT.

The V gene is TRBV10-3, the J gene TRBJ2-1; 8 bases are shared with TRBD1. Germline-derived CDR1 and CDR2 are ENHRY and SYGVKD. The CDR3 spans 15 residues. V lost 6 bases to trimming and J lost 2 bases; unmatched junction nucleotides: 6. The CDR3 sequence: CAISDWTGTYNEQFF. The CDR3 region has the DNA TGTGCCATCAGCGACTGGACAGGGACCTACAATGAGCAGTTCTTC.

This clonotype showed up many times. The V and J genes are TRBV11-2 and TRBJ2-1; 9 positions match TRBD1. CDR3 length: 13 amino acids. Germline values: CDR1 SGHAT, CDR2 FQNNGV. J lost 8 bases, V lost 3 bases, and 2 bases had no gene match. The CDR3 is CASSLDRGDEQFF. The CDR3 coding sequence is TGTGCCAGCAGCTTGGACAGGGGCGATGAGCAGTTCTTC.

This clonotype has a handful of counts. The chain couples TRBV20-1 to TRBJ1-2; unclear D gene. There are 12 residues in the CDR3. In germline, CDR1 is DFQATT, CDR2 SNEGSKA (reference sequence). Trimming cost V 3 bases and J 3 bases, with 8 bases left between them. CDR3 in DNA: TGCAGTGCTAGTGGGGAATACTATGGCTACACCTTC. Protein sequence: CSASGEYYGYTF.

This clonotype was recorded at least ten times. The chain uses TRBV12-3 or TRBV12-4 and TRBJ2-5; D not certain. Trimming cost V 1 base and J 7 bases, with 13 bases left between them. This CDR3 is built from 14 residues. CDR3 DNA sequence: TGTGCCAGCAGTTTAGAGACTCCCCCCGGGACCCAGTACTTC. Amino acid sequence: CASSLETPPGTQYF.

The chain recombines TRBV27 with TRBJ2-4, with D possibly matching TRBD1 (6 bases). The CDR3 loop spans 13 amino acids. V lost 4 bases to trimming and J lost 9 bases, with 13 bases between them. CDR1 MNHEY and CDR2 SMNVEV come from the germline V gene (reference sequence). The CDR3 loop reads CASSWGPRGIQYF. The CDR3, as DNA: TGTGCCAGCAGTTGGGGGCCTCGAGGCATTCAGTACTTC.

This chain links TRBV6-5 with TRBJ2-1, with D unresolved. The V gene's germline CDR1 is MNHEY and CDR2 SVGAGI. The CDR3 has 14 residues. The V gene lost 0 bases and the J gene lost 9 bases, with 12 bases spanning the gap. CDR3 DNA: TGTGCCAGCAGTTACTCGAAAGAGTGGAGTGAGCAGTTCTTC. It is translated as CASSYSKEWSEQFF.

V and J are TRBV4-1 and TRBJ1-4; 8 bases agree with TRBD1. The germline V gene encodes CDR1 MGHRA and CDR2 YSYEKL. CDR3 length equals 18 residues. Trimming removed 4 bases from V and 0 bases from J; junction bases left unmatched: 10. The CDR3 coding sequence is TGCGCCAGCAGCCGGAACAGGGGGGCCCTTGCAACTAATGAAAAACTGTTTTTT. It codes for CASSRNRGALATNEKLFF.

The rearrangement links TRBV6-1 to TRBJ2-1; D may be TRBD2 (6 bases). Germline CDR1 reads MNHNS; CDR2 reads SASEGT. The CDR3 spans 16 residues. The V end was cut by 3 bases, the J end by 3 bases, with 15 bases between. The CDR3 protein is CASSDRRLGFYNEQFF. The CDR3 region has the DNA TGTGCCAGCAGTGACCGACGACTAGGCTTCTACAATGAGCAGTTCTTC.

The chain has TRBV19 and TRBJ2-7, with D perhaps TRBD1 or TRBD2 (5 bases each). The CDR3 is made up of 14 amino acids. Germline assignment: CDR1 LNHDA and CDR2 SQIVND (reference sequence). Trimming pared 7 bases from V and 2 bases from J, leaving 15 bases between. The CDR3 bases are TGTGCCAGTACCCCCCGGCAGGGACCCTACGAGCAGTACTTC. This gives the protein CASTPRQGPYEQYF.

This clonotype was seen repeatedly, ten times or more. The J gene is TRBJ1-2, the V gene TRBV7-2; 9 bases line up with TRBD1. CDR1 and CDR2 (germline): SGHTA, FQGNSA. The V and J ends lost 5 bases and 5 bases, in that order; junction bases with no gene match: 6. This CDR3 region has 14 residues. The CDR3 nucleotides read TGTGCCAGCAGCACCGACAGGGGGGAATATGGCTACACCTTC. This encodes CASSTDRGEYGYTF.

This clonotype was counted only a few times. This chain links TRBV20-1 with TRBJ2-3; TRBD1 might be the D (5 bases). The CDR3 is 13 amino acids. Trimming took 4 bases from V and 1 from J, leaving 9 bases between them. CDR1 is DFQATT, CDR2 SNEGSKA, per germline (reference sequence). The CDR3 protein is CSATTEGTDTQYF. In nucleotides, the CDR3 is TGCAGTGCTACGACAGAGGGCACAGATACGCAGTATTTT.

The chain recombines TRBV7-4 with TRBJ2-7; 11 positions match TRBD2. V shed 6 bases and J 0 bases; nucleotides not matched to a gene: 7. The CDR3 spans 16 residues. Germline V lookup: CDR1 SGHVT, CDR2 SQSDAQ. The CDR3 DNA reads TGTGCCAGCAGATCCGGGACTAGCGGAACCTCCTACGAGCAGTACTTC. This gives the protein CASRSGTSGTSYEQYF.

As concerns this clonotype: Sequence at one end of the junction differs from germline and may be a read error. V gene TRBV5-3 combines with J gene TRBJ2-2; D assignment may be TRBD1 or TRBD2 (5 bases each). TRBV5-3 carries the ORF label, with uncertain function. The CDR3 sequence is 16 residues long. Here the CDR3 DNA reads TGTGCCAGCAGCTCGCCGGGACGGGGAGCAGGGAGGGAGCTGTTTTTT. This translates into CASSSPGRGAGRELFF.

This chain uses TRBV19 with TRBJ1-2; 7 nucleotides agree with TRBD1. V trimming: 9 bases; J trimming: 4 bases; junction bases outside the gene matches: 5. Germline V gene sequence: CDR1 LNHDA, CDR2 SQIVND (reference sequence). CDR3 length equals 12 residues. The CDR3 protein is CASRTGGYGYTF. In nucleotides, the CDR3 is TGTGCCAGCAGGACAGGAGGCTATGGCTACACCTTC.

The V call is TRBV10-2, the J call TRBJ1-2; D gene ambiguous. Germline CDR1 reads WSHSY; CDR2 reads SAAADI. The length of the CDR3 is 14 residues. Trimming took off 3 bases at V and 8 bases at J, with 16 bases between the two ends. CDR3 DNA: TGCGCCAGCAGTGAAGGCAGAACCAACTTCGGCTACACCTTC. Amino acids: CASSEGRTNFGYTF.

The V call is TRBV29-1, the J call TRBJ2-7; perhaps TRBD2 as D (7 bases). With 3 bases removed from V and 0 bases from J, the gap between germline ends came to 18 bases. Germline lookup yields CDR1 SQVTM and CDR2 ANQGSEA. This CDR3 contains 16 residues. The CDR3 sequence: CSVEGWGGHSSYEQYF. For the CDR3, the DNA is TGCAGCGTTGAGGGTTGGGGGGGACACAGCTCCTACGAGCAGTACTTC.

This sequence joins TRBV20-1 and TRBJ2-1, with 10 bases fitting TRBD2. The germline CDR1 and CDR2 sequences are DFQATT and SNEGSKA (reference sequence). V gave up 4 bases and J gave up 5 bases; unmatched junction bases: 14. This CDR3 is 17 amino acids long. The CDR3: CSAILLLWTSGNNEQFF. CDR3 in DNA: TGCAGTGCTATTCTGCTTCTTTGGACTAGCGGAAACAATGAGCAGTTCTTC.

This clonotype was recorded a few times. This chain uses TRBV5-8 with TRBJ2-7, with a weak D call TRBD1 (7 bases). The ends were cut back, 5 bases at V and 0 bases at J, with 15 bases in the middle. The CDR3 spans 15 residues. CDR1 SGHTS and CDR2 YDEGEE come from the germline V gene. CDR3: CASSREKGASYEQYF. DNA of the CDR3: TGTGCCAGCAGTCGGGAGAAGGGGGCCTCCTACGAGCAGTACTTC.

The V gene is TRBV29-1, the J gene TRBJ2-1; 8 positions match TRBD1. Germline V gives CDR1 SQVTM, CDR2 ANQGSEA. V lost 6 bases to trimming and J lost 7 bases; unmatched junction nucleotides: 11. The CDR3 totals 14 residues. CDR3: CSVSRQGRWNEQFF. CDR3 nucleotide sequence: TGCAGCGTGAGTCGACAGGGGAGGTGGAATGAGCAGTTCTTC.

This clonotype was counted at least ten times. The chain combines TRBV7-6 with TRBJ1-6; TRBD1 is a possible D gene (6 bases). The ends were cut back, 5 bases at V and 3 bases at J, with 8 bases in the middle. Germline V gene data show CDR1 as SGHVS and CDR2 as FNYEAQ. The CDR3 loop spans 14 amino acids. CDR3 loop: CASSADSYNSPLHF. The CDR3, as DNA: TGTGCCAGCAGCGCGGACAGCTATAATTCACCCCTCCACTTT. Looking up the rest from reference TRBV7-6 and TRBJ1-6 gives the full variable domain: GAGVSQSPRYKVTKRGQDVALRCDPISGHVSLYWYRQALGQGPEFLTYFNYEAQQDKSGLPNDRFSAERPEGSISTLTIQRTEQRDSAMYRCASSADSYNSPLHFGNGTRLTVT.

The V and J genes are TRBV24-1 and TRBJ1-2, with D hard to call. Germline V gene sequence: CDR1 KGHDR, CDR2 SFDVKD. This CDR3 has 11 amino acids. V lost 4 bases and J 7 bases, leaving 6 bases between the germline ends. DNA of the CDR3: TGTGCCACCAGTGAGAACGGTGGCTACACCTTC. Translated: CATSENGGYTF.

This clonotype was counted ten times or more. The V gene is TRBV7-2, the J gene TRBJ2-1, with 14 bases identical to TRBD2. The CDR3 loop spans 16 amino acids. Germline V gene lookup returns CDR1 SGHTA and CDR2 FQGNSA. Germline trimming cut 5 bases from V and 7 bases from J; bases unmatched to any gene: 7. The CDR3 DNA sequence: TGTGCCAGCAGCCTAATGACTAGCGGGAGGGCGAATGAGCAGTTCTTC. Its protein product is CASSLMTSGRANEQFF.

At least ten counts were recorded for this clonotype. J is TRBJ2-2 and V is TRBV7-9; D gene uncertain. This CDR3 comprises 14 residues. Trimming took off 2 bases at V and 1 base at J, with 5 bases between the two ends. Germline lookup yields CDR1 SEHNR and CDR2 FQNEAQ (reference sequence). CDR3 nucleotide sequence: TGTGCCAGCAGCTTAATTGAGAACACCGGGGAGCTGTTTTTT. The encoded protein is CASSLIENTGELFF.

This clonotype has more than one count but fewer than ten. The rearrangement links TRBV5-6 to TRBJ1-5, with TRBD1 as a possible D gene (5 bases). The germline V and J ends were trimmed by 4 bases and 5 bases, with 22 bases remaining between them. The germline V gene encodes CDR1 SGHDT and CDR2 YYEEEE. The CDR3 runs to 17 residues. The CDR3 DNA reads TGTGCCAGCAGCCCAAGTACTGGACGGGGCCGGGATCAGCCCCAGCATTTT. Its protein is CASSPSTGRGRDQPQHF.

This chain's CDR3 is CSVEEITGTAQETQYF. The CDR3 nucleotides are TGCAGCGTTGAAGAAATTACCGGGACAGCACAAGAGACCCAGTACTTC. V is TRBV29-1 and J is TRBJ2-5, with 7 nucleotides matching TRBD1. The CDR3 loop spans 16 amino acids. The germline gives CDR1 SQVTM, CDR2 ANQGSEA. J gave up 2 bases and V 0 bases, and 9 bases lay outside the gene matches.

The table lists this clonotype with many counts. The V gene is TRBV7-8, the J gene TRBJ1-5; no firm D call. Germline-derived CDR1 and CDR2 are SGHVS and FQNEAQ. The V and J ends lost 6 bases and 1 base respectively, with 7 bases between them. CDR3 length: 13 amino acids. The CDR3 protein is CASRKGSNQPQHF. In DNA form, the CDR3 reads TGTGCCAGCAGAAAAGGGAGCAATCAGCCCCAGCATTTT.

This clonotype was detected a few times. The V gene is TRBV6-2 or TRBV6-3, the J gene TRBJ2-4; no clear D. The CDR3 extends over 15 amino acids. CDR1 is MNHEY, CDR2 SVGEGT, per germline. Trimming took 2 bases from V and 5 from J, leaving 13 bases between them. In nucleotides, the CDR3 is TGTGCCAGCAGTTACAGTCCCGCACCCCAAAACATTCAGTACTTC. Encoded protein: CASSYSPAPQNIQYF.

The gene calls are TRBV28 and TRBJ1-1; D is unresolved. CDR3 length equals 13 residues. V shed 6 bases and J shed 3 bases, with 11 bases lying between them. Per the germline V gene, CDR1 is MDHEN and CDR2 is SYDVKM. In DNA, the CDR3 is TGTGCCAGCAGAGCTACGCGGGACACTGAAGCTTTCTTT. It is translated as CASRATRDTEAFF. The full variable domain, in which reference TRBV28 and TRBJ1-1 provide the parts outside the CDR3, is DVKVTQSSRYLVKRTGEKVFLECVQDMDHENMFWYRQDPGLGLRLIYFSYDVKMKEKGDIPEGYSVSREKKERFSLILESASTNQTSMYLCASRATRDTEAFFGQGTRLTVV.